The 17 T cell receptor beta chains below all came from one sample that was sequenced in a study of PD-1 blockade in classical Hodgkin lymphoma. All patients experienced relapse after autologous stem cell transplantation, and brentuximab vedotin exposure was variable. Sequenced by immunoSEQ multiplex PCR; TCRdb stores in-frame clones only, minus some. The sample consists of tens of thousands of clones, 81% of them appearing once. Sequencing used peripheral blood mononuclear cells (PBMCs), obtained at baseline. These receptors came from a human donor with classical Hodgkin lymphoma.

The chain recombines TRBV27 with TRBJ2-3; 10 nucleotides agree with TRBD2. V dropped 7 bases and J dropped 4; count of bases not matched to a gene: 2. Germline-derived CDR1 and CDR2 are MNHEY and SMNVEV (reference sequence). This CDR3 contains 13 residues. CDR3 DNA: TGTGCCAGCAATCTAGCGGGAGCAGATACGCAGTATTTT. It yields the protein CASNLAGADTQYF.

V usage is TRBV20-1 and J usage is TRBJ1-4; no definite D call. The CDR3 totals 11 residues. Germline values: CDR1 DFQATT, CDR2 SNEGSKA (reference sequence). V was cut by 5 bases and J by 6 bases, with 7 bases left in between. This chain's CDR3 is CSAGPDEKLFF. CDR3 DNA sequence: TGCAGTGCTGGACCAGATGAAAAACTGTTTTTT.

The chain links TRBV5-1 to TRBJ2-1; 12 bases align to TRBD2. CDR3 length equals 14 residues. The V gene end was trimmed by 5 bases and the J gene end by 8 bases; junction bases not matched to a gene: 5. Germline V lookup: CDR1 SGHRS, CDR2 YFSETQ. The CDR3 DNA reads TGCGCCAGCAGGCAGACTAGCGGGAGCGATGAGCAGTTCTTC. This codes for CASRQTSGSDEQFF.

The V and J genes are TRBV5-1 and TRBJ2-2; 7 bases align to TRBD1. This CDR3 has 16 amino acids. Germline assignment: CDR1 SGHRS and CDR2 YFSETQ. The ends lost 0 bases at V and 4 bases at J; junction bases unmatched: 6. Here the CDR3 reads CASSLEGGFVTGELFF. The DNA for the CDR3 is TGCGCCAGCAGCTTGGAAGGGGGCTTCGTCACCGGGGAGCTGTTTTTT. Full variable domain (rest looked up from reference TRBV5-1 and TRBJ2-2): KAGVTQTPRYLIKTRGQQVTLSCSPISGHRSVSWYQQTPGQGLQFLFEYFSETQRNKGNFPGRFSGRQFSNSRSEMNVSTLELGDSALYLCASSLEGGFVTGELFFGEGSRLTVL.

V and J are TRBV5-6 and TRBJ2-7, with D unresolved. Germline loops: CDR1 SGHDT, CDR2 YYEEEE. The V end lost 1 base, the J end lost 6 bases, and 23 bases lay between the germline ends. There are 17 residues in the CDR3. CDR3 sequence reads: CASSLRTGTNHKSEQYF. As DNA, the CDR3 is TGTGCCAGCAGCTTGCGTACGGGCACAAATCACAAGAGCGAGCAGTACTTC. Full variable domain (remainder filled in from reference TRBV5-6 and TRBJ2-7): DAGVTQSPTHLIKTRGQQVTLRCSPKSGHDTVSWYQQALGQGPQFIFQYYEEEERQRGNFPDRFSGHQFPNYSSELNVNALLLGDSALYLCASSLRTGTNHKSEQYFGPGTRLTVT.

The J gene is TRBJ2-2, the V gene TRBV7-9; the D gene could be TRBD1 or TRBD2 (5 bases each). Germline assignment: CDR1 SEHNR and CDR2 FQNEAQ (reference sequence). The CDR3 length is 16 residues. V lost 5 bases and J lost 4, with 17 bases in between. The CDR3 DNA sequence: TGTGCCAGCAGCCGAGAGGGGCTGGTCGGCACCGGGGAGCTGTTTTTT. Amino acid sequence: CASSREGLVGTGELFF. The complete variable domain, with remaining parts taken from reference TRBV7-9 and TRBJ2-2, reads DTGVSQNPRHKITKRGQNVTFRCDPISEHNRLYWYRQTLGQGPEFLTYFQNEAQLEKSRLLSDRFSAERPKGSFSTLEIQRTEQGDSAMYLCASSREGLVGTGELFFGEGSRLTVL.

This clone has a handful of counts. The chain carries TRBV2 and TRBJ1-5; possibly TRBD1 for D (6 bases). Germline CDR1 and CDR2: SNHLY and FYNNEI. Trimming stripped 3 bases from V and 6 bases from J, with 18 bases between. CDR3 length: 16 amino acids. CDR3 residues: CASSDSGTEGVQPQHF. The DNA of the CDR3 is TGTGCCAGCAGTGATTCTGGGACCGAGGGGGTTCAGCCCCAGCATTTT.

The J gene is TRBJ2-2, the V gene TRBV18; D gene unclear. The CDR3 consists of 16 residues. The V end lost 2 bases, the J end lost 1 base, and 11 bases lay between the germline ends. Germline V gene lookup returns CDR1 KGHSH and CDR2 LQKENI. The CDR3 loop is CASSPSEAGNTGELFF. The CDR3 DNA sequence: TGTGCCAGCTCACCATCCGAGGCAGGGAACACCGGGGAGCTGTTTTTT.

The CDR3 DNA reads as TGTGCCAGCAGCTTAGCCAAGGAATACAATGAGCAGTTCTTC. This codes for CASSLAKEYNEQFF. The chain uses TRBV7-2 and TRBJ2-1; D is uncertain. The CDR3 has 14 amino acids. V shed 0 bases and J shed 4 bases, with 7 bases lying between them. Germline lookup yields CDR1 SGHTA and CDR2 FQGNSA.

This clone was observed a handful of times. The genes are TRBV6-9 and TRBJ1-1; D is unclear. The CDR3 has 17 amino acids. V shed 1 base and J shed 0 bases, with 15 bases lying between them. CDR1 MNHGY and CDR2 SVAAGI come from the germline V gene. The CDR3 sequence is CASSYWVWRGMNTEAFF. The DNA for the CDR3 is TGTGCCAGCAGTTATTGGGTGTGGCGGGGAATGAACACTGAAGCTTTCTTT.

The chain couples TRBV5-4 to TRBJ2-5; D perhaps matches TRBD2 (6 bases). The CDR3 is made up of 13 amino acids. V was cut by 4 bases and J by 5 bases, with 12 bases left in between. Looked up from germline, CDR1 is SGHNT and CDR2 is YYREEE (reference sequence). The chain's CDR3 is CASSPRLVETQYF. CDR3 bases: TGTGCCAGCAGCCCCAGACTAGTCGAGACCCAGTACTTC.

The chain carries TRBV6-5 and TRBJ1-2; TRBD1 aligns across 7 bases. This CDR3 is 14 amino acids long. The J segment lost 4 bases and the V segment lost 7 bases, leaving 9 bases of the junction unmatched. Per the germline V gene, CDR1 is MNHEY and CDR2 is SVGAGI. The CDR3 reads CASNDRDSGYGYTF. The CDR3 coding sequence is TGTGCCAGCAACGACCGGGACAGTGGCTATGGCTACACCTTC.

In its sample, this clone was seen many times. This rearrangement joins TRBV2 to TRBJ2-1; TRBD2 matches at 10 bases. The CDR3 spans 15 residues. The V gene's germline CDR1 is SNHLY and CDR2 FYNNEI. Unmatched junction bases numbered 4, after V lost 4 bases and J lost 4 bases. CDR3 loop: CASSGGLAIYNEQFF. CDR3 sequence (DNA): TGTGCCAGCAGTGGGGGACTAGCGATTTACAATGAGCAGTTCTTC.

CDR3: CASRGTSGRSSYEQYF. DNA of the CDR3: TGTGCCTCCAGGGGAACTAGCGGTCGCAGCTCCTACGAGCAGTACTTC. This chain uses TRBV10-3 with TRBJ2-7, with TRBD2 matching 8 bases. CDR3 length: 16 amino acids. With V trimmed by 11 bases and J by 0 bases, 15 bases remained unmatched. The germline V gene encodes CDR1 ENHRY and CDR2 SYGVKD.

The chain employs TRBV19 and TRBJ2-7, with D possibly TRBD2 on 7 matching bases. Germline CDR1 reads LNHDA; CDR2 reads SQIVND (reference sequence). V was trimmed by 10 bases and J by 3 bases, leaving 19 bases between them. The CDR3 length is 14 residues. The CDR3 DNA sequence: TGTGCCACCCAAAGGGGGGGAGGGGTCTACGAGCAGTACTTC. Residues: CATQRGGGVYEQYF.

The V call is TRBV15, the J call TRBJ2-3; D unresolved. Germline V gene data show CDR1 as LNHNV and CDR2 as YYDKDF (reference sequence). This CDR3 spans 17 amino acids. Deletions cut 0 bases from V and 0 bases from J, with 13 bases between. For the CDR3, the DNA is TGTGCCACCAGCAGAGATGAAGCCGGTACTAGCACAGATACGCAGTATTTT. Translated: CATSRDEAGTSTDTQYF.

This clone has a single count. The rearrangement joins TRBV5-6 to TRBJ1-2, with D hard to call. Trimming shortened V by 1 base and J by 7 bases, and 11 bases separated the two germline ends. Germline-derived CDR1 and CDR2 are SGHDT and YYEEEE. This CDR3 contains 13 residues. For the CDR3, the DNA is TGTGCCAGCAGCTTGCTCGAGGTTGTTGGCTACACCTTC. Its protein is CASSLLEVVGYTF.